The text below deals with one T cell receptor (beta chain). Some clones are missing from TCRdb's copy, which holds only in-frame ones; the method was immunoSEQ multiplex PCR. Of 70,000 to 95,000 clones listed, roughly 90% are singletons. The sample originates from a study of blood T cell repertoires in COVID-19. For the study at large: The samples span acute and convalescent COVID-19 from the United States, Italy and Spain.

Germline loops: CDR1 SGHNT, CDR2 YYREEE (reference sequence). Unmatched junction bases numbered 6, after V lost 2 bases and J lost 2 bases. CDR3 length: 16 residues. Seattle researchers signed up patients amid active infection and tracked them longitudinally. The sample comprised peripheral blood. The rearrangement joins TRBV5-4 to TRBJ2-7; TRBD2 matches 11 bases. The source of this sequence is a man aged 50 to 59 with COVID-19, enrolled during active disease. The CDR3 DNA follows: TGTGCCAGCAGCTTACCCCCTAGCGGGGGGCCCTACGAGCAGTACTTC. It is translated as CASSLPPSGGPYEQYF.